This T cell receptor (beta chain) was profiled in a study of blood T cell repertoires in COVID-19. The germline CDR1 and CDR2 sequences are KGHSH and LQKENI. The length of the CDR3 is 12 residues. With 3 bases removed from V and 0 bases from J, the gap between germline ends came to 3 bases. TCRdb keeps only in-frame clones here, not all; method: immunoSEQ multiplex PCR. This table holds over 250,000 clones, roughly 85% found once. The material sequenced was peripheral blood. The chain links TRBV18 to TRBJ2-7; D ambiguous. The source is a man aged 50 to 60 with active or convalescent COVID-19. CDR3 sequence (DNA): TGTGCCAGCTCACCTCACTCCTACGAGCAGTACTTC. Protein product: CASSPHSYEQYF.